This T cell receptor beta chain is drawn from a study of blood T cell repertoires in COVID-19. Study details: From the United States, Italy and Spain came samples of acute and convalescent COVID-19.

The ends lost 0 bases at V and 1 base at J; junction bases unmatched: 12. This CDR3 is 19 amino acids long. CDR1 SGHRS and CDR2 YFSETQ come from the germline V gene. In the original workflow: Amplification of reference gene primers was used by the study to estimate nucleated cell counts. Sequenced by immunoSEQ multiplex PCR; TCRdb stores in-frame clones only, minus some. Clone size and the V and J calls come from that table; the DNA yielded D and trimming. The data show 250,000 to 300,000 clones, 85% to 90% seen once. Cohort 3 recovered donors had two negative PCRs, clearance, or symptom resolution. The clonotype was recovered from a woman aged 55-75 years who had recovered from COVID-19. What was sequenced was PBMCs or T cells enriched from blood (not recorded which). The chain combines TRBV5-1 with TRBJ2-4; 8 bases align to TRBD1. The CDR3 DNA sequence: TGCGCCAGCAGCTTGGACCGGACAGGGTTTGGCGGGGCCAAAAACATTCAGTACTTC. Translating gives CASSLDRTGFGGAKNIQYF.